This is a list of T cell receptor beta chains from one sample in a study of blood T cells in healthy people across ages. TCRdb independently ran MiXCR on the 5' RACE reads; one entry per CDR3 protein. The table has over 1,200,000 distinct CDR3 sequences, approximately 59% seen once. The sequenced sample was blood. The source of these receptors is a man between 18 and 29 years old in good health. The CDR3 runs from the conserved cysteine through the conserved F or W. Fields, in order: V gene, D gene, CDR3 protein. A D gene is named only where the DNA matches it firmly.

v_call: TRBV10-3; d_call: TRBD2; cdr3_aa: CAISDFGAGLAGNEQFF
v_call: TRBV4-1; d_call: -; cdr3_aa: CASSQDKSGYTEAFF
v_call: TRBV2; d_call: -; cdr3_aa: CASNKAGTVYGYTF
v_call: TRBV28; d_call: -; cdr3_aa: CASSLRGVGETQYF
v_call: TRBV6-6; d_call: -; cdr3_aa: CASSPLDRTYGYTF
v_call: TRBV29-1; d_call: -; cdr3_aa: CSVVSRSSYEQYF
v_call: TRBV5-5; d_call: -; cdr3_aa: CASSLESTRAQYF
v_call: TRBV11-1; d_call: TRBD2; cdr3_aa: CASSLSREGYNEQFF
v_call: TRBV12-3/TRBV12-4; d_call: TRBD1; cdr3_aa: CASSFGQGETGELFF
v_call: TRBV20-1; d_call: -; cdr3_aa: CRAAGRGDSYNEQFF
v_call: TRBV27; d_call: TRBD1; cdr3_aa: CASIPGTGINQGDTQYF
v_call: TRBV14; d_call: -; cdr3_aa: CASSRYLGADTQYF
v_call: TRBV20-1; d_call: -; cdr3_aa: CSASPLGANTEAFF
v_call: TRBV4-3; d_call: -; cdr3_aa: CASSPAPGLITDTQYF
v_call: TRBV4-1; d_call: -; cdr3_aa: CASSQGGDLEQFF
v_call: TRBV5-5; d_call: TRBD2; cdr3_aa: CASSFFAGVPQETQYF
v_call: TRBV24-1; d_call: -; cdr3_aa: CATSGRRSNSPLHF
v_call: TRBV5-6; d_call: TRBD1; cdr3_aa: CASNPTGGRNTQYF
v_call: TRBV6-5; d_call: -; cdr3_aa: CASTISSGANVLTF
v_call: TRBV7-9; d_call: -; cdr3_aa: CASSLYDSYEQYF
v_call: TRBV7-2; d_call: -; cdr3_aa: CASSLAYWGGTTEAFF
v_call: TRBV19; d_call: -; cdr3_aa: CASSSRRTADTQYF
v_call: TRBV4-1; d_call: TRBD2; cdr3_aa: CASSQDREGPSYEQYF
v_call: TRBV27; d_call: TRBD2; cdr3_aa: CAIPFWRTSGTLPLSTDTQYF
v_call: TRBV5-8; d_call: TRBD1; cdr3_aa: CASRDYDRQGPSYEQYF
v_call: TRBV4-2; d_call: -; cdr3_aa: CASRPTGHEQYF
v_call: TRBV20-1; d_call: -; cdr3_aa: CSARDPGGPGDSPLHF
v_call: TRBV6-5; d_call: TRBD1; cdr3_aa: CASSYDRGPSNEQFF
v_call: TRBV9; d_call: -; cdr3_aa: CASSVSGSGYTF
v_call: TRBV5-1; d_call: -; cdr3_aa: CASSREGGTSTDTQYF
v_call: TRBV10-3; d_call: -; cdr3_aa: CAIKQVEDSPLHF
v_call: TRBV4-1; d_call: -; cdr3_aa: CASSQVQRNEQFF
v_call: TRBV27; d_call: TRBD2; cdr3_aa: CASSLSPLAGDSTDTQYF
v_call: TRBV2; d_call: -; cdr3_aa: CASSEAVSQPTGELFF
v_call: TRBV7-9; d_call: -; cdr3_aa: CASSSSWGATYEQYF
v_call: TRBV28; d_call: -; cdr3_aa: CASQDVTHTSTDTQYF
v_call: TRBV29-1; d_call: -; cdr3_aa: CSVAAPDYNEQYF
v_call: TRBV10-3; d_call: TRBD2; cdr3_aa: CAISGPAGVEYEQYF
v_call: TRBV6-5; d_call: -; cdr3_aa: CASSYTRSYEQYF
v_call: TRBV5-1; d_call: TRBD2; cdr3_aa: CASSPSGINTGELFF
v_call: TRBV7-2; d_call: TRBD2; cdr3_aa: CASSLGPSGRTTGELFF
v_call: TRBV10-2; d_call: -; cdr3_aa: CASSETPGLYGYTF
v_call: TRBV12-3/TRBV12-4; d_call: -; cdr3_aa: CASSLKVGAAVGSYNEQFF
v_call: TRBV20-1; d_call: TRBD1; cdr3_aa: CNAHGTGGHQPQHF
v_call: TRBV14; d_call: -; cdr3_aa: CASSPPGRLNYGYTF
v_call: TRBV27; d_call: TRBD1; cdr3_aa: CASSLGQGGSTEAFF
v_call: TRBV7-2; d_call: -; cdr3_aa: CASSLGTDSYGYTF
v_call: TRBV6-5; d_call: -; cdr3_aa: CASRRTLPTETQYF
v_call: TRBV7-2; d_call: -; cdr3_aa: CASSAMSYNEQFF
v_call: TRBV4-1; d_call: -; cdr3_aa: CASSQVPDGYEKLFF
v_call: TRBV2; d_call: -; cdr3_aa: CASRSRLAKNIQYF
v_call: TRBV27; d_call: -; cdr3_aa: CASTGEGGEQFF
v_call: TRBV7-9; d_call: -; cdr3_aa: CASSLGPANYGYTF